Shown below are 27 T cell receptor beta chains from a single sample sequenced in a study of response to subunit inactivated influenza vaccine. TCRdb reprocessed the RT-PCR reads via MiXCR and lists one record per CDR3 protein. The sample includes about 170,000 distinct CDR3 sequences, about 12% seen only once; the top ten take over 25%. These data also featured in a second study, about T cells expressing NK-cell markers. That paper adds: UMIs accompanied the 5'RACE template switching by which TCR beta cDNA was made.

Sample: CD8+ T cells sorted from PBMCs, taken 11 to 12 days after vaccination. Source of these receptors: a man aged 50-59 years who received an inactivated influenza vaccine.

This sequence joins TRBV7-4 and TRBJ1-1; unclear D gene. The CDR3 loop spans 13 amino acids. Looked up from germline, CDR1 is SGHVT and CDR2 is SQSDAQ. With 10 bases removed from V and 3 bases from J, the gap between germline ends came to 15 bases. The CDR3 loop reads CATVAIRDTEAFF. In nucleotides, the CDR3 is TGTGCCACCGTGGCTATCCGAGACACTGAAGCTTTCTTT.

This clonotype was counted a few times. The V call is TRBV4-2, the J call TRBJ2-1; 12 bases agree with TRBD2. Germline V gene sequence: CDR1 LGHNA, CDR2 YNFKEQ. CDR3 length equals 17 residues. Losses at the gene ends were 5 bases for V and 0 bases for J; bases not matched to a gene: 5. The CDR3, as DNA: TGTGCCAGCAGCTATCGACTAGCGGGGGACTCCTACAATGAGCAGTTCTTC. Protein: CASSYRLAGDSYNEQFF.

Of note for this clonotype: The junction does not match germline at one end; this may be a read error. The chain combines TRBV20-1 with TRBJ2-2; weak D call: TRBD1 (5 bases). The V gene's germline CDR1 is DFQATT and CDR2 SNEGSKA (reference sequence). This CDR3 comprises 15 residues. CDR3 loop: CTARGDLSNTGELFF. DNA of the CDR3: TGCACTGCTAGGGGTGACCTATCGAACACCGGGGAGCTGTTTTTT.

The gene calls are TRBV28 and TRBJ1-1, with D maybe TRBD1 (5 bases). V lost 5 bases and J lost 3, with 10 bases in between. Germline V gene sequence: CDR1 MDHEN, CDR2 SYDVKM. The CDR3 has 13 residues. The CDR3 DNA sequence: TGTGCCAGCAGTCCCGACAGATACACTGAAGCTTTCTTT. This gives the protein CASSPDRYTEAFF.

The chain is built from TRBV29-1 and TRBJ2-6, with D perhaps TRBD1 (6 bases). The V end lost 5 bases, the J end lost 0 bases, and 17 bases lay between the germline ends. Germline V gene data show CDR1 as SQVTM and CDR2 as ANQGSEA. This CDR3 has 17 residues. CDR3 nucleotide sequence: TGCAGCGTTCTCCTATGGGGACAATCCTCTGGGGCCAACGTCCTGACTTTC. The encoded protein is CSVLLWGQSSGANVLTF.

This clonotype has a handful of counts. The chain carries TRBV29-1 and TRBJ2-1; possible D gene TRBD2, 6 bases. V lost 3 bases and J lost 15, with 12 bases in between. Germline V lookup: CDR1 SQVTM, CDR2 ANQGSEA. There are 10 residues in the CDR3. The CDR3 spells CSVEEGIGFF. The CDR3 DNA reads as TGCAGCGTTGAGGAGGGTATCGGGTTCTTC.

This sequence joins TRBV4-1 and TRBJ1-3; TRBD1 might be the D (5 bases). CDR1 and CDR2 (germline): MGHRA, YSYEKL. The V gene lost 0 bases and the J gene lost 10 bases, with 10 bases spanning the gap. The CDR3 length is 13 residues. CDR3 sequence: CASSQEGEDTIYF. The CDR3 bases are TGCGCCAGCAGCCAAGAGGGGGAGGATACCATATATTTT.

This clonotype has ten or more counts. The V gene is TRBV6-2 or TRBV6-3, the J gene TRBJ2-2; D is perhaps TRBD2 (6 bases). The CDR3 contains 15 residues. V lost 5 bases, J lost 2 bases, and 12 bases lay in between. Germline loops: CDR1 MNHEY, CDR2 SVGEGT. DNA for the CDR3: TGTGCCAGCAGTAACGGGGGTACAAACACCGGGGAGCTGTTTTTT. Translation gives CASSNGGTNTGELFF.

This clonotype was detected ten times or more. In DNA form, the CDR3 reads TGTGCCAGCAGCTTAGTGGGAAGGGCGTTCTTC. It specifies CASSLVGRAFF. This rearrangement joins TRBV5-6 to TRBJ2-1; D unclear. CDR3 length: 11 residues. V was pared by 2 bases and J by 15 bases, with 12 bases between. CDR1 is SGHDT and CDR2 is YYEEEE in the germline V gene.

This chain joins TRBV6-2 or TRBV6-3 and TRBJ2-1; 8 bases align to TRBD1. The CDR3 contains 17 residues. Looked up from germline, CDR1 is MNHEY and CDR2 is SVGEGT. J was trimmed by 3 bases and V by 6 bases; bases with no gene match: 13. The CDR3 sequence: CASRLGTGPLHYNEQFF. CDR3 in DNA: TGTGCCAGCAGGCTTGGGACAGGACCCCTGCACTACAATGAGCAGTTCTTC.

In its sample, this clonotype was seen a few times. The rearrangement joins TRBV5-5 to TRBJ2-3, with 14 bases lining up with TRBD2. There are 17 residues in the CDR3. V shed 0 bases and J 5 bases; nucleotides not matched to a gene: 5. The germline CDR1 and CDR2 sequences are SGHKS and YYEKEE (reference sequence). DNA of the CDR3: TGTGCCAGCAGCTTGGAGACTAGCGGGGGGGCAGGAGATACGCAGTATTTT. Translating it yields CASSLETSGGAGDTQYF.

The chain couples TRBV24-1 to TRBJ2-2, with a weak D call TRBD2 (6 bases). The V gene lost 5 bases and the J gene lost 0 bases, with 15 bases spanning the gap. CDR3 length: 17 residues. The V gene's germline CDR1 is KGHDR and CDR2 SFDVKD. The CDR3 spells CATSATRGNPNTGELFF. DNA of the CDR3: TGTGCCACCAGTGCCACTCGGGGGAATCCGAACACCGGGGAGCTGTTTTTT.

CDR3: CASSTPTAPQPDTQYF. CDR3 coding DNA: TGCGCCAGCAGCACCCCGACAGCCCCGCAACCAGATACGCAGTATTTT. The chain links TRBV4-1 to TRBJ2-3, with a tentative D call TRBD1 (5 bases). The CDR3 runs to 16 residues. Germline CDR1 is MGHRA and CDR2 is YSYEKL. The V end was cut by 5 bases, the J end by 4 bases, with 19 bases between.

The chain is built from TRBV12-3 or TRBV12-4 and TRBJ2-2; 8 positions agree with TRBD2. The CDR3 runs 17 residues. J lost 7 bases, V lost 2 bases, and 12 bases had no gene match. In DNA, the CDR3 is TGTGCCAGCAGTTTAAATCCGGGGGGGAACGAGGACGGGGAGCTGTTTTTT. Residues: CASSLNPGGNEDGELFF.

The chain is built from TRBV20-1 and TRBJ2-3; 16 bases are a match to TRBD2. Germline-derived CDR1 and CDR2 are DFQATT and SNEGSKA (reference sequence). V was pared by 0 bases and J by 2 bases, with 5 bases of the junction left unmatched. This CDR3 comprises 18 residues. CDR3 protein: CSARDGTSGRAYTDTQYF. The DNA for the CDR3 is TGCAGTGCTAGAGACGGGACTAGCGGGAGGGCGTACACAGATACGCAGTATTTT.

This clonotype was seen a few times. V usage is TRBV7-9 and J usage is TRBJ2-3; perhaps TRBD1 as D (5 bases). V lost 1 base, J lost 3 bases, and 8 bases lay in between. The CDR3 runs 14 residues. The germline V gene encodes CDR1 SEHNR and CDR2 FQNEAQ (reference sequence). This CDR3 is CASSLEGYTDTQYF. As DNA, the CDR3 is TGTGCCAGCAGCTTAGAGGGGTATACAGATACGCAGTATTTT.

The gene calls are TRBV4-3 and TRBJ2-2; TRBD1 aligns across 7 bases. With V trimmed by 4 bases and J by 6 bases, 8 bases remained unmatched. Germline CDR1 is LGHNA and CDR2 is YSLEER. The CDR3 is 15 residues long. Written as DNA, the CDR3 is TGCGCCAGCAGCCGCGTGGGGCAGGGGGCCGGGGAGCTGTTTTTT. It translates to CASSRVGQGAGELFF.

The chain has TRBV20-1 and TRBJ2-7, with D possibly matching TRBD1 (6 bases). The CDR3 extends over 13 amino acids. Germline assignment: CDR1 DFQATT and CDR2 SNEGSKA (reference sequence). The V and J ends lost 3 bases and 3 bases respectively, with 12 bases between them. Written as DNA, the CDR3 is TGCAGTGCTAGTGGGGACAACTACTACGAGCAGTACTTC. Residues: CSASGDNYYEQYF.

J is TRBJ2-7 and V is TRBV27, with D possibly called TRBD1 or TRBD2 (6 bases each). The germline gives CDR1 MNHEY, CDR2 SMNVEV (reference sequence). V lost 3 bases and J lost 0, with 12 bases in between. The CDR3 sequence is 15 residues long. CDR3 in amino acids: CASSLGGWGSYEQYF. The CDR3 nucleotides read TGTGCCAGCAGTTTGGGGGGCTGGGGCTCCTACGAGCAGTACTTC.

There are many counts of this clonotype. In nucleotides, the CDR3 is TGTGCCAGCAGCCAAGAATTTGTACGGGACAGGCCCTACGAGCAGTACTTC. This codes for CASSQEFVRDRPYEQYF. This rearrangement joins TRBV3-1 to TRBJ2-7; 8 bases map to TRBD1. The trim removed 0 bases at V and 2 bases at J, leaving 9 bases unmatched. Germline assignment: CDR1 LGHDT and CDR2 YNNKEL (reference sequence). CDR3 length: 17 amino acids.

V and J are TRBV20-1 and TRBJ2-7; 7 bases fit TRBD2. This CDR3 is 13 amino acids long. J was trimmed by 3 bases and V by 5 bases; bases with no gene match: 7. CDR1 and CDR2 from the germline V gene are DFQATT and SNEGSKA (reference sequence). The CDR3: CSAGGERGYEQYF. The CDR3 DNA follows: TGCAGTGCTGGGGGGGAGAGGGGCTACGAGCAGTACTTC.

The CDR3: CASQGVATYNEQFF. Here the CDR3 DNA reads TGTGCCAGTCAGGGGGTAGCAACCTACAATGAGCAGTTCTTC. The gene calls are TRBV2 and TRBJ2-1; 7 bases are shared with TRBD1. From germline, CDR1 is SNHLY and CDR2 FYNNEI. This CDR3 has 14 amino acids. Losses at the gene ends were 9 bases for V and 2 bases for J; bases not matched to a gene: 7. The whole variable domain, remainder taken from reference TRBV2 and TRBJ2-1, is EPEVTQTPSHQVTQMGQEVILRCVPISNHLYFYWYRQILGQKVEFLVSFYNNEISEKSEIFDDQFSVERPDGSNFTLKIRSTKLEDSAMYFCASQGVATYNEQFFGPGTRLTVL.

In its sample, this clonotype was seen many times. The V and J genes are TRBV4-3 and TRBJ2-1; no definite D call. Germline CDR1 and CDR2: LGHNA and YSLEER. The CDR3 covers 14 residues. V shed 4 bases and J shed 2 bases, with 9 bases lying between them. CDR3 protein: CASSPTRTYNEQFF. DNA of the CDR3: TGCGCCAGCAGCCCGACGCGAACCTACAATGAGCAGTTCTTC.

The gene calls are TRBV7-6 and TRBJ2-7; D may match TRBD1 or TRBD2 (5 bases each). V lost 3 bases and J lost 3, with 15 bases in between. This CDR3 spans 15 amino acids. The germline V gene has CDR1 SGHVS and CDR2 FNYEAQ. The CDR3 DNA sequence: TGTGCCAGCAGCTTCGGGGCGGGCTTTAACTACGAGCAGTACTTC. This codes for CASSFGAGFNYEQYF.

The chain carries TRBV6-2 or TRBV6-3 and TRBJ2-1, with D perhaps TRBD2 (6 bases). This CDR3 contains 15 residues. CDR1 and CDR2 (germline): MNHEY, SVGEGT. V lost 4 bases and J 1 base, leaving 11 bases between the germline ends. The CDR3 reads CASSFTRESYNEQFF. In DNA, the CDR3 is TGTGCCAGCAGTTTTACTCGGGAGTCCTACAATGAGCAGTTCTTC.

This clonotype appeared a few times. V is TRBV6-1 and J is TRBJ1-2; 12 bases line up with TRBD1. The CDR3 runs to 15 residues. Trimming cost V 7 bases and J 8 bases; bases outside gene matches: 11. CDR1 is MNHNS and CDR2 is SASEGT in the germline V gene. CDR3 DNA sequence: TGTGCCAGCACCCCATCCGGGACAGGGGGCTTGGGCTACACCTTC. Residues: CASTPSGTGGLGYTF.

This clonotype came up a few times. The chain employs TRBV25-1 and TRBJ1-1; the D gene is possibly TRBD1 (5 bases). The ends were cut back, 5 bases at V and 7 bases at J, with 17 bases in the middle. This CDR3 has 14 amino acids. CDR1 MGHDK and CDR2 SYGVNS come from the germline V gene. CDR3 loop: CASSPQVGGYEAFF. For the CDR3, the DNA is TGTGCCAGCAGTCCACAGGTTGGTGGCTATGAAGCTTTCTTT.